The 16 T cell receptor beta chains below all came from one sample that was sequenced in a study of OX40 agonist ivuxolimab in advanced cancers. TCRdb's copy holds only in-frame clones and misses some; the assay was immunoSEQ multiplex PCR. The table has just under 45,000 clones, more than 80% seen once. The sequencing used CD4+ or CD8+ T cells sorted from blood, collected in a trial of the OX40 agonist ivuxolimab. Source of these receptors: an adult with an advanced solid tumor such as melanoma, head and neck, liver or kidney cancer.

CDR3 nucleotide sequence: TGTGCCAGCAGTCTAACTAGCGGGAGTACCGATACGCAGTATTTT. This codes for CASSLTSGSTDTQYF. V gene TRBV7-3 combines with J gene TRBJ2-3; 11 nucleotides line up with TRBD2. Germline assignment: CDR1 SGHTA and CDR2 FQGTGA. The CDR3 loop spans 15 amino acids. The trim removed 6 bases at V and 6 bases at J, leaving 8 bases unmatched. Supplemented by reference TRBV7-3 and TRBJ2-3, the full variable domain reads GAGVSQTPSNKVTEKGKYVELRCDPISGHTALYWYRQSLGQGPEFLIYFQGTGAADDSGLPNDRFFAVRPEGSVSTLKIQRTERGDSAVYLCASSLTSGSTDTQYFGPGTRLTVL.

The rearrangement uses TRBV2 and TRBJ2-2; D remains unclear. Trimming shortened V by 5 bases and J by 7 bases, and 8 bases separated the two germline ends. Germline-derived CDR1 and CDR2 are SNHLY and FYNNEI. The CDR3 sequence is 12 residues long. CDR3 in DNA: TGTGCCAGCAGTCCTAGATACGGGGAGCTGTTTTTT. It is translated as CASSPRYGELFF.

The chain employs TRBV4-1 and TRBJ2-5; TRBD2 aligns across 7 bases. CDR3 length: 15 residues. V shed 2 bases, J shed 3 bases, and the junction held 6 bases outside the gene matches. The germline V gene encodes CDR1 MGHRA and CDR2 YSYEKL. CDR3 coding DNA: TGCGCCAGCAGCCAACGGCGGCTAGCGGAAGAGACCCAGTACTTC. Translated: CASSQRRLAEETQYF.

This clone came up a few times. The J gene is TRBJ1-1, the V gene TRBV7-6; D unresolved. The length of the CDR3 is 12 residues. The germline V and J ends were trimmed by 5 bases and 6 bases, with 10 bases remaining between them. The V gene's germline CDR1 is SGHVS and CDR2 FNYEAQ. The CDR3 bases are TGTGCCAGCAGCCCTGGGAGGGCTGAAGCTTTCTTT. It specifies CASSPGRAEAFF.

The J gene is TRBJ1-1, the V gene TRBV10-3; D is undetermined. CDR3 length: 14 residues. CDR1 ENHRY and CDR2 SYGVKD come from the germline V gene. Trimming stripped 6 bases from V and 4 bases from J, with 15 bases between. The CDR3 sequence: CAIRAEIVGTEAFF. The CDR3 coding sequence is TGTGCCATCAGAGCAGAGATAGTAGGCACTGAAGCTTTCTTT.

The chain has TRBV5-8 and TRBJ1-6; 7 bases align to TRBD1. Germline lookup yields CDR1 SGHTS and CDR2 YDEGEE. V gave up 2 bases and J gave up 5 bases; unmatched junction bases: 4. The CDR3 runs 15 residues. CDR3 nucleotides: TGTGCCAGCAGCTTCAGGGGGGGGGATAATTCACCCCTCCACTTT. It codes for CASSFRGGDNSPLHF.

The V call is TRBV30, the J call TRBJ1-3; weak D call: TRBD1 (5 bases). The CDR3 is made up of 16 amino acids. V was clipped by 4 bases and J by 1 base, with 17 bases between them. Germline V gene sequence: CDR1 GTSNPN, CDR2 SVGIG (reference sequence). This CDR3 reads CAWKSWGIGSGNTIYF. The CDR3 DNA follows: TGTGCCTGGAAGTCTTGGGGGATTGGTTCTGGAAACACCATATATTTT.

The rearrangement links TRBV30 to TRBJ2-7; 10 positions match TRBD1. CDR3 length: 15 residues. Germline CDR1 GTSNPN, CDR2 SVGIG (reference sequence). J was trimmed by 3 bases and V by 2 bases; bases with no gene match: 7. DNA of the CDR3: TGTGCCTGGAGTCCAGGGACAGGGGATTTCTACGAGCAGTACTTC. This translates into CAWSPGTGDFYEQYF.

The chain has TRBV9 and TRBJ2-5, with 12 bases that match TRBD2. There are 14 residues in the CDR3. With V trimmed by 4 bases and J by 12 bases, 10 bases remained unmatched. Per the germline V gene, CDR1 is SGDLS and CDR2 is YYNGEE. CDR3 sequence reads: CASSQGLAGTQEYF. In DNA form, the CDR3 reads TGTGCCAGCAGCCAAGGACTAGCGGGAACCCAGGAGTACTTC. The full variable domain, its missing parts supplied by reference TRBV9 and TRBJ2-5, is DSGVTQTPKHLITATGQRVTLRCSPRSGDLSVYWYQQSLDQGLQFLIQYYNGEERAKGNILERFSAQQFPDLHSELNLSSLELGDSALYFCASSQGLAGTQEYFGPGTRLLVL.

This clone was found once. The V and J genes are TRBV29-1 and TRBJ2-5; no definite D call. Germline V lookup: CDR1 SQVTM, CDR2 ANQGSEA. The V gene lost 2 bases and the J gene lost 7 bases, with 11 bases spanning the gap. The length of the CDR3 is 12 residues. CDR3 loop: CSVESERWTQYF. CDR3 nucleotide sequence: TGCAGCGTTGAATCGGAGCGATGGACCCAGTACTTC.

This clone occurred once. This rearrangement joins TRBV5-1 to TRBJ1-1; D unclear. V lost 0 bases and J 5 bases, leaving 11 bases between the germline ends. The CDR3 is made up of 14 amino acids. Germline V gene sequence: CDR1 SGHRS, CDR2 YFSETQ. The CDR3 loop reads CASSLGGGWTEAFF. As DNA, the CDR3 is TGCGCCAGCAGCTTGGGGGGAGGTTGGACTGAAGCTTTCTTT.

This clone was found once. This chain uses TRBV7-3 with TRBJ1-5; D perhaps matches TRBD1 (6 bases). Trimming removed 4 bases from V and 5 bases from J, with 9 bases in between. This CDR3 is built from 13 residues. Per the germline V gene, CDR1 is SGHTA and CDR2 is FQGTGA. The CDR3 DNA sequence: TGTGCCAGCAGCTCCTCAGGGGATCAGCCCCAGCATTTT. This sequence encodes CASSSSGDQPQHF.

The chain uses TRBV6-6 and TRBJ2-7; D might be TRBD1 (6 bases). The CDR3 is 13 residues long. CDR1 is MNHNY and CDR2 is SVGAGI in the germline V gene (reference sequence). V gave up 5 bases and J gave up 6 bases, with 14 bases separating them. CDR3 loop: CASSQRQDSEQYF. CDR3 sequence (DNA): TGTGCCAGCAGTCAAAGACAGGACTCCGAGCAGTACTTC.

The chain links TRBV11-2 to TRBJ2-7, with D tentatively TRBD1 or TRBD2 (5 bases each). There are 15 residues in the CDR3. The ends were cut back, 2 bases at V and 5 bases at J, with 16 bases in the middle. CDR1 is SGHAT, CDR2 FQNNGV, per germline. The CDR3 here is CASSLRGLDGNEQYF. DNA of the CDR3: TGTGCCAGCAGCTTACGGGGCCTCGACGGGAACGAGCAGTACTTC.

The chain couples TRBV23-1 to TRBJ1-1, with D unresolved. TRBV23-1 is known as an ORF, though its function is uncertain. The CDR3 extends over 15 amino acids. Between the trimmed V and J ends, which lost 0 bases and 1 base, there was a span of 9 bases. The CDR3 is CASSQSTTENTEAFF. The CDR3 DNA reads TGCGCCAGCAGTCAATCGACAACGGAGAACACTGAAGCTTTCTTT.

The CDR3 region is CARSLPGRQGPKTQYF. The CDR3, as DNA: TGTGCCAGAAGCTTACCAGGTCGGCAGGGCCCGAAGACCCAGTACTTC. The rearrangement uses TRBV5-3 and TRBJ2-5, with D possibly matching TRBD1 (5 bases). TRBV5-3 is an ORF, with its function uncertain. The CDR3 is 16 residues long. The V gene lost 2 bases and the J gene lost 6 bases, with 20 bases spanning the gap.